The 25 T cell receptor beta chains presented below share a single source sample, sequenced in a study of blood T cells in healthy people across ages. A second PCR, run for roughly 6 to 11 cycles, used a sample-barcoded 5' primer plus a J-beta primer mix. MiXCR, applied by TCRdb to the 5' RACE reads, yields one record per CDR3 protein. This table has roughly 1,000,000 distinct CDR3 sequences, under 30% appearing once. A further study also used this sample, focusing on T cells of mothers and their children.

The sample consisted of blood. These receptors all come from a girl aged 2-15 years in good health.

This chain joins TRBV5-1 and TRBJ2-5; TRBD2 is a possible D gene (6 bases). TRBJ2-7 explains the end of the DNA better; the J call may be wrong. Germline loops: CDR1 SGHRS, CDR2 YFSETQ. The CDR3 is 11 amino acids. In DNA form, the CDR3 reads TGCGCCAGCGGTTCCGGGGGCGAGCAGTACTTC. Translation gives CASGSGGEQYF.

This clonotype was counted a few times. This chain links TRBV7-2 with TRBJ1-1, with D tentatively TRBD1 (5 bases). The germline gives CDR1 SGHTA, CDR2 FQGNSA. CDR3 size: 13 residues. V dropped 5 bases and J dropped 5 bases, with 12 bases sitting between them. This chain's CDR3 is CASSPAGMTEAFF. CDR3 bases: TGTGCCAGCAGCCCAGCAGGGATGACTGAAGCTTTCTTT.

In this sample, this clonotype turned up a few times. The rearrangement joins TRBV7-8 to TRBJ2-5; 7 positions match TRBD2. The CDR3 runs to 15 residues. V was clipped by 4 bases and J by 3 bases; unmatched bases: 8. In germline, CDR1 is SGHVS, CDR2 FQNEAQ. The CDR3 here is CASSYPGTTEETQYF. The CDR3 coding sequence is TGTGCCAGCAGCTATCCCGGGACTACAGAAGAGACCCAGTACTTC.

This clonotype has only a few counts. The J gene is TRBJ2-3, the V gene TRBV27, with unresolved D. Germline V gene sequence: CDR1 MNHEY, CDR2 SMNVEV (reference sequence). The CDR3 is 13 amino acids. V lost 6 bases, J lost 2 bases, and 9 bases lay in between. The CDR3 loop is CASSPLFTDTQYF. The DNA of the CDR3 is TGTGCCAGCAGCCCTCTGTTCACAGATACGCAGTATTTT.

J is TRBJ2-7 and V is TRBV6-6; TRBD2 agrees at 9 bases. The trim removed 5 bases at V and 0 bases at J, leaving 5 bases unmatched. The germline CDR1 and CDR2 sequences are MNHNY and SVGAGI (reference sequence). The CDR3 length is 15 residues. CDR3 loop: CASSVSGGSSYEQYF. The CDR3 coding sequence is TGTGCCAGCAGTGTTAGCGGGGGTAGCTCCTACGAGCAGTACTTC.

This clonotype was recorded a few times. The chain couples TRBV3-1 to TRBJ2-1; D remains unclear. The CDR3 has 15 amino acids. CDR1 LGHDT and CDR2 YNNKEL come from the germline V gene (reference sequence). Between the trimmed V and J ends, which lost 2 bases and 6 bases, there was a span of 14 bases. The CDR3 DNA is TGTGCCAGCAGCCAATACGGGCTCGGCGGCAATGAGCAGTTCTTC. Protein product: CASSQYGLGGNEQFF.

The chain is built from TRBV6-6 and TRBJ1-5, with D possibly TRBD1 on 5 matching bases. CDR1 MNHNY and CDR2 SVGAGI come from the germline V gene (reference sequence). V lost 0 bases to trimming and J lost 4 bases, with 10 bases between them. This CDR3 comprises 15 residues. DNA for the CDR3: TGTGCCAGCAGTTACTCGAAACAGGAGAATCAGCCCCAGCATTTT. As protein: CASSYSKQENQPQHF.

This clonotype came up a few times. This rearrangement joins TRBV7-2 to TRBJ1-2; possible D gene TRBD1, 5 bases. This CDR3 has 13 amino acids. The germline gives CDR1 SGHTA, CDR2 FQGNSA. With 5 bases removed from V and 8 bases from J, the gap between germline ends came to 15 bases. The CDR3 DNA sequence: TGTGCCAGCAGCCCGCAGGGAGGGGTAGGCTACACCTTC. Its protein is CASSPQGGVGYTF.

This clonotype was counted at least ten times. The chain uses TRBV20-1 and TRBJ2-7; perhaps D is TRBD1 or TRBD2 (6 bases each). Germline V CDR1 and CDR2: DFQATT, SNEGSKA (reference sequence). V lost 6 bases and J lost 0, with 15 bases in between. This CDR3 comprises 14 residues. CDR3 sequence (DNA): TGCAGTGCAACGGGGGCCACGATCTCCTACGAGCAGTACTTC. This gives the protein CSATGATISYEQYF.

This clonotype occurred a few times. The CDR3 DNA is TGCAGTGTCGGGACGGGACAGGGGGTCGGGGAGCTGTTTTTT. This codes for CSVGTGQGVGELFF. The chain is built from TRBV29-1 and TRBJ2-2; 11 nucleotides match TRBD1. The CDR3 is 14 residues long. Germline V gene lookup returns CDR1 SQVTM and CDR2 ANQGSEA.

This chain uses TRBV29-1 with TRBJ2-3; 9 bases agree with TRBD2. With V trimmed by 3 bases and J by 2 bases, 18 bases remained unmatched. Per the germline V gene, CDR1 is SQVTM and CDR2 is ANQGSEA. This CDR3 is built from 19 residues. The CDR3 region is CSVEYWGASAGGVTDTQYF. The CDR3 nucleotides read TGCAGCGTTGAGTATTGGGGAGCCAGTGCGGGAGGGGTCACAGATACGCAGTATTTT.

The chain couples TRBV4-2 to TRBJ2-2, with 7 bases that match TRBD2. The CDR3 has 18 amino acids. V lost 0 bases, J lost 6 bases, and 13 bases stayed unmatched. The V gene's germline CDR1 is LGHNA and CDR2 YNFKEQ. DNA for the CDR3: TGTGCCAGCAGCCAAGAGGGTTTTGAGCGGGGTTCATCCGGGGAGCTGTTTTTT. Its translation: CASSQEGFERGSSGELFF.

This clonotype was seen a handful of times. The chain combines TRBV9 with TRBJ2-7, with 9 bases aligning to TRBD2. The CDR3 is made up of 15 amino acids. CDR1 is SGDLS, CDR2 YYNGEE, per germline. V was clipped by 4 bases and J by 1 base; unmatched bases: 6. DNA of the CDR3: TGTGCCAGCAGCTCCGGGACTAGCATATCCTACGAGCAGTACTTC. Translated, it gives CASSSGTSISYEQYF.

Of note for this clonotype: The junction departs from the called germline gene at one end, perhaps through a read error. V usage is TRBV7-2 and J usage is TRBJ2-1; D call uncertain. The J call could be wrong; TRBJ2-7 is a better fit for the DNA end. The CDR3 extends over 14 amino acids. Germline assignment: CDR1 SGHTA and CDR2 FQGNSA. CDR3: CASSPFSDSYEQYF. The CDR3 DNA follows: TGCGCCAGCAGCCCATTTTCCGATTCCTACGAGCAGTACTTC.

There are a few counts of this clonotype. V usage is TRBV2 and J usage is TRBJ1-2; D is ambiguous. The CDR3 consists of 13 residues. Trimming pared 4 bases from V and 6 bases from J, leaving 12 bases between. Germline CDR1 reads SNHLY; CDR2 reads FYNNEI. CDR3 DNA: TGTGCCAGCAGTGTCGAGGGTCGGAATGGCTACACCTTC. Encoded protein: CASSVEGRNGYTF.

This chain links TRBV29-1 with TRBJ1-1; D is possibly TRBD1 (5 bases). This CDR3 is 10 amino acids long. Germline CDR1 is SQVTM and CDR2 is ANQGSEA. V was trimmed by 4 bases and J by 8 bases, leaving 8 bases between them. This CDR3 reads CSVAYREAFF. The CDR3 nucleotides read TGCAGCGTTGCTTACAGGGAAGCTTTCTTT.

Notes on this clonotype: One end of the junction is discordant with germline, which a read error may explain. CDR3 region: CAGSMGQGRNTEAFF. In DNA, the CDR3 is TGTGCCGGCAGCATGGGACAGGGTCGAAACACTGAAGCTTTCTTT. The chain recombines TRBV5-6 with TRBJ1-1; 9 nucleotides align to TRBD1. Germline V CDR1 and CDR2: SGHDT, YYEEEE. The CDR3 is 15 amino acids. The full variable domain, rest sourced from reference TRBV5-6 and TRBJ1-1, is DAGVTQSPTHLIKTRGQQVTLRCSPKSGHDTVSWYQQALGQGPQFIFQYYEEEERQRGNFPDRFSGHQFPNYSSELNVNALLLGDSALYLCAGSMGQGRNTEAFFGQGTRLTVV.

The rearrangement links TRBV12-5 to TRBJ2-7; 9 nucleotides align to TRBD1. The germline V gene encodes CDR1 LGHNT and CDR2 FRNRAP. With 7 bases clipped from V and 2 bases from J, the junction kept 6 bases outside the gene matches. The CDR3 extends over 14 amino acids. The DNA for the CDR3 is TGTGCTAGTGCCCTGGACAGGGGAGCCTACGAGCAGTACTTC. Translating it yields CASALDRGAYEQYF.

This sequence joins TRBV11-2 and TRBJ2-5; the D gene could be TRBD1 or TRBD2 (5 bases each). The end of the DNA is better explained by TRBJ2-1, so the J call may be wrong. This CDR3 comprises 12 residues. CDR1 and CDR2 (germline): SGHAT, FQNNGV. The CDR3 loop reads CASSRSGTEQFF. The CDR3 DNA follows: TGTGCCAGCAGCCGTTCCGGGACTGAGCAGTTCTTC.

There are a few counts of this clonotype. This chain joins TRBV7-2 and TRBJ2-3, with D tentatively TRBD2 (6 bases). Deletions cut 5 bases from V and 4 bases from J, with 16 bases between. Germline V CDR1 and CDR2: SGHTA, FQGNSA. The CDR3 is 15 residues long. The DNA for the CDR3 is TGTGCCAGCAGCCCCGGACCGGGAGCCTCAGATACGCAGTATTTT. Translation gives CASSPGPGASDTQYF.

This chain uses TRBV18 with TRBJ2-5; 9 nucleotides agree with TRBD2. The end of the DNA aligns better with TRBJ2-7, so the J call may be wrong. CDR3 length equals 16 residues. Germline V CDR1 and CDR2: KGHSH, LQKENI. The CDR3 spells CASSQQLAGISYEQYF. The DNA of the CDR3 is TGTGCCAGCTCACAACAACTAGCGGGTATTTCCTACGAGCAGTACTTC.

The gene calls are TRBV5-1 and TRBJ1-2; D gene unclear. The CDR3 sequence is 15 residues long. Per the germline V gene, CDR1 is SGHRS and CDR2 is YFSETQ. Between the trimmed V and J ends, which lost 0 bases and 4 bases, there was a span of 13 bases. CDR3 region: CASSLGWDLGYGYTF. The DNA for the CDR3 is TGCGCCAGCAGCTTGGGATGGGATTTGGGCTATGGCTACACCTTC.

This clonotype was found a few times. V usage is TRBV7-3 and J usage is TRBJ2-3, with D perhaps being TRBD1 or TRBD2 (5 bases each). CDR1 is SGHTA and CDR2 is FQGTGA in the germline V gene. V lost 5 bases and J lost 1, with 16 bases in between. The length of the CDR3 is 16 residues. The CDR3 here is CASSQNLGDGTDTQYF. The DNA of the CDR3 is TGTGCCAGCAGCCAAAATCTGGGGGACGGCACAGATACGCAGTATTTT.

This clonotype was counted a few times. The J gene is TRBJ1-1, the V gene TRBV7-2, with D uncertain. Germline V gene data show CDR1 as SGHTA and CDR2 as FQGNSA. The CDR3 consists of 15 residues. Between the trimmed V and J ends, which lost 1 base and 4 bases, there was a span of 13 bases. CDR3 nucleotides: TGTGCCAGCAGCTTAGTCGGAACGGGGAGCACTGAAGCTTTCTTT. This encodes CASSLVGTGSTEAFF.

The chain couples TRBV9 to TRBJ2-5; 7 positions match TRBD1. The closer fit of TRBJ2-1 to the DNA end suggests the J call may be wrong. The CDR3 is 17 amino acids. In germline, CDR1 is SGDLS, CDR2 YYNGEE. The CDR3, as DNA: TGTGCCAGCAGCGCCCAAATAGTGGACAGGTTCTCCAATGAGCAGTTCTTC. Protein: CASSAQIVDRFSNEQFF.